Below are 17 T cell receptor beta chains sequenced from a single sample in a study of T cell changes during pregnancy in multiple sclerosis. Data came from immunoSEQ multiplex PCR; TCRdb stores just in-frame clones and leaves some out. The sample includes 60,000 to 90,000 clones, 90% to 95% of them seen just once. Here the sequenced sample was peripheral blood, taken in the first trimester of pregnancy. The source of these receptors is a female donor in good health, enrolled as a control in a pregnancy study.

The chain is built from TRBV2 and TRBJ1-2, with 10 bases lining up with TRBD1. CDR1 is SNHLY and CDR2 is FYNNEI in the germline V gene. There are 15 residues in the CDR3. Unmatched junction bases numbered 5, after V lost 5 bases and J lost 2 bases. The CDR3 loop reads CASSPGQGPNYGYTF. Here the CDR3 DNA reads TGTGCCAGCAGTCCGGGACAGGGGCCAAACTATGGCTACACCTTC.

CDR3 bases: TGTGCCAGCAGTGAACGCTACGGCGGGAGCGGGAATGAGCAGTTCTTC. It encodes CASSERYGGSGNEQFF. The chain carries TRBV6-1 and TRBJ2-1; TRBD2 aligns across 7 bases. Per germline, CDR1 MNHNS and CDR2 SASEGT. The CDR3 has 16 residues. V was pared by 2 bases and J by 7 bases, with 11 bases of the junction left unmatched.

The gene calls are TRBV11-3 and TRBJ2-1, with a possible D match to TRBD2 (6 bases). V dropped 3 bases and J dropped 9 bases, with 12 bases sitting between them. Germline V gives CDR1 SGHNT, CDR2 YENEEA. This CDR3 comprises 13 residues. The CDR3 here is CASSLAAGGEQFF. CDR3 nucleotides: TGTGCCAGCAGCTTGGCGGCCGGGGGTGAGCAGTTCTTC.

J is TRBJ2-1 and V is TRBV6-1, with D perhaps matching TRBD1 (5 bases). Between the trimmed V and J ends, which lost 7 bases and 8 bases, there was a span of 21 bases. From germline, CDR1 is MNHNS and CDR2 SASEGT. The CDR3 length is 15 residues. CDR3 residues: CASTNVARASDEQFF. The CDR3 region has the DNA TGTGCCAGCACCAACGTGGCCAGGGCCTCGGATGAGCAGTTCTTC.

The CDR3: CASSQDPSGRYDEQFF. In DNA form, the CDR3 reads TGTGCCAGCAGCCAAGACCCTAGCGGGAGGTACGATGAGCAGTTCTTC. V and J are TRBV4-2 and TRBJ2-1; TRBD2 agrees at 11 bases. Per the germline V gene, CDR1 is LGHNA and CDR2 is YNFKEQ. There are 16 residues in the CDR3. The V and J ends lost 0 bases and 8 bases, in that order; junction bases with no gene match: 6.

This sequence joins TRBV11-2 and TRBJ2-3, with 12 nucleotides matching TRBD2. The germline CDR1 and CDR2 sequences are SGHAT and FQNNGV. The CDR3 is made up of 16 amino acids. The V gene end was trimmed by 4 bases and the J gene end by 2 bases; junction bases not matched to a gene: 4. CDR3 residues: CASSSWTSGDTDTQYF. The CDR3 DNA reads as TGTGCCAGCAGCTCCTGGACTAGCGGGGACACAGATACGCAGTATTTT.

This clone has a handful of counts. V is TRBV6-5 and J is TRBJ2-1; D is undetermined. Germline V gene sequence: CDR1 MNHEY, CDR2 SVGAGI. V was trimmed by 6 bases and J by 4 bases, leaving 10 bases between them. The length of the CDR3 is 13 residues. CDR3 in amino acids: CASSSRLYNEQFF. The CDR3 DNA follows: TGTGCCAGCAGCTCGCGACTGTACAATGAGCAGTTCTTC.

The chain links TRBV19 to TRBJ1-2; TRBD1 matches at 7 bases. The ends lost 8 bases at V and 6 bases at J; junction bases unmatched: 9. Germline assignment: CDR1 LNHDA and CDR2 SQIVND (reference sequence). The CDR3 is 13 residues long. In DNA, the CDR3 is TGTGCCAGTTCTACTCAGGGGGTGGATGGCTACACCTTC. Protein product: CASSTQGVDGYTF.

This sequence joins TRBV7-9 and TRBJ2-7; possible D gene TRBD2, 5 bases. The CDR3 contains 14 residues. V was pared by 5 bases and J by 9 bases, with 20 bases between. Germline CDR1 is SEHNR and CDR2 is FQNEAQ (reference sequence). The CDR3 protein is CASSRKRSSLVQYF. For the CDR3, the DNA is TGTGCCAGCAGCAGGAAGCGGTCCTCTCTTGTGCAGTACTTC. The full variable domain, completed using reference TRBV7-9 and TRBJ2-7, is DTGVSQNPRHKITKRGQNVTFRCDPISEHNRLYWYRQTLGQGPEFLTYFQNEAQLEKSRLLSDRFSAERPKGSFSTLEIQRTEQGDSAMYLCASSRKRSSLVQYFGPGTRLTVT.

The gene calls are TRBV2 and TRBJ2-3, with a tentative D call TRBD1 (5 bases). V dropped 4 bases and J dropped 3 bases, with 14 bases sitting between them. CDR3 size: 15 residues. The V gene's germline CDR1 is SNHLY and CDR2 FYNNEI. The CDR3: CASSVWGPRTDTQYF. The CDR3 DNA sequence: TGTGCCAGCAGTGTCTGGGGCCCCAGGACAGATACGCAGTATTTT.

CDR3 sequence (DNA): TGTGCCAGCAGTGAATGGGCACCAACTAATGAAAAACTGTTTTTT. It yields the protein CASSEWAPTNEKLFF. The gene calls are TRBV6-1 and TRBJ1-4, with no clear D. The length of the CDR3 is 15 residues. Germline V CDR1 and CDR2: MNHNS, SASEGT. Deletions cut 2 bases from V and 0 bases from J, with 7 bases between.

V and J are TRBV6-6 and TRBJ2-7; 9 positions match TRBD1. This CDR3 is 16 amino acids long. The trim removed 3 bases at V and 3 bases at J, leaving 9 bases unmatched. The germline V gene has CDR1 MNHNY and CDR2 SVGAGI (reference sequence). The CDR3: CASSYASSGQGYEQYF. The CDR3 nucleotides are TGTGCCAGCAGTTATGCCTCCTCGGGACAGGGCTACGAGCAGTACTTC.

The rearrangement links TRBV5-4 to TRBJ2-3; 8 bases fit TRBD2. CDR3 length: 18 residues. V trimming: 2 bases; J trimming: 3 bases; junction bases outside the gene matches: 14. The germline V gene encodes CDR1 SGHNT and CDR2 YYREEE (reference sequence). CDR3 sequence (DNA): TGTGCCAGCAGCTTCTCTAGCAGGCGGGAGGATTTTACAGATACGCAGTATTTT. Its translation: CASSFSSRREDFTDTQYF.

V usage is TRBV18 and J usage is TRBJ1-1; D is unresolved. The V gene's germline CDR1 is KGHSH and CDR2 LQKENI. Trimming shortened V by 2 bases and J by 1 base, and 8 bases separated the two germline ends. CDR3 size: 14 residues. The DNA of the CDR3 is TGTGCCAGCTCACCAGTGATACAGAACACTGAAGCTTTCTTT. Its protein is CASSPVIQNTEAFF. The full variable domain, in which reference TRBV18 and TRBJ1-1 provide the parts outside the CDR3, is NAGVMQNPRHLVRRRGQEARLRCSPMKGHSHVYWYRQLPEEGLKFMVYLQKENIIDESGMPKERFSAEFPKEGPSILRIQQVVRGDSAAYFCASSPVIQNTEAFFGQGTRLTVV.

J is TRBJ2-7 and V is TRBV19, with D possibly being TRBD1 (7 bases). The germline CDR1 and CDR2 sequences are LNHDA and SQIVND (reference sequence). V was shortened by 3 bases and J by 6 bases, with 15 bases between the two germline ends. The CDR3 is 14 residues long. CDR3 region: CASSIRQGGPEQYF. The DNA for the CDR3 is TGTGCCAGTAGTATCCGGCAGGGGGGACCCGAGCAGTACTTC.

The CDR3 loop is CASRTLGGVTGELFF. CDR3 nucleotides: TGTGCCAGCAGAACACTCGGCGGGGTCACCGGGGAGCTGTTTTTT. V gene TRBV6-5 combines with J gene TRBJ2-2; D possibly corresponds to TRBD2 (6 bases). The V gene lost 6 bases and the J gene lost 4 bases, with 15 bases spanning the gap. The CDR3 sequence is 15 residues long. Germline lookup yields CDR1 MNHEY and CDR2 SVGAGI.

The DNA for the CDR3 is TGTGCCAGCAGCACCGGGACAGGGGACCAAGAGACCCAGTACTTC. This encodes CASSTGTGDQETQYF. This chain connects TRBV5-8 to TRBJ2-5; 10 bases are a match to TRBD1. This CDR3 comprises 15 residues. Losses at the gene ends were 4 bases for V and 0 bases for J; bases not matched to a gene: 3. Germline lookup yields CDR1 SGHTS and CDR2 YDEGEE.